This TCR beta chain derives from a study of blood T cells in healthy people across ages. The germline V gene encodes CDR1 WSHSY and CDR2 SAAADI. This CDR3 is 13 amino acids long. Trimming took 4 bases from V and 5 from J, leaving 9 bases between them. A J-beta primer mix and a sample-barcoded 5' primer were used in a second PCR of about 6 to 12 cycles. TCRdb recomputed calls from the 5' RACE reads with MiXCR, one row per CDR3 protein. The sample carries 1.5 million to 2 million distinct CDR3 sequences, 28% recorded once. The sequencing sample was made of blood. This clonotype was sampled from a woman aged 25 to 45 in good health. The chain is built from TRBV10-2 and TRBJ1-5; the D is unclear. In DNA, the CDR3 is TGCGCCAGCAGTGGGGAGCCCTATCAGCCCCAGCATTTT. It is translated as CASSGEPYQPQHF.